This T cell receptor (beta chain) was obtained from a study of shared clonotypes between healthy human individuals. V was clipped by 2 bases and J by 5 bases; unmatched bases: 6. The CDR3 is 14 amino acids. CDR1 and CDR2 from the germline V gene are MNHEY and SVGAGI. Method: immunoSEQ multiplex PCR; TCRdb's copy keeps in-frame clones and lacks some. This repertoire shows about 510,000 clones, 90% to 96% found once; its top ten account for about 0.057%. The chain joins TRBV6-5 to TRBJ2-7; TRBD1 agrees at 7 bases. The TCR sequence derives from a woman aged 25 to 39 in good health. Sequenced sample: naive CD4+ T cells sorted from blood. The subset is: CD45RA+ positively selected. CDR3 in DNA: TGTGCCAGCAGTTACCGGGACAGCACCGACGAGCAGTACTTC. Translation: CASSYRDSTDEQYF.